These T cell receptor beta chains were read from a single sample in a study of T cell repertoires in cytomegalovirus infection. TCRdb processed the reads anew with MiXCR; each CDR3 protein has one entry. The repertoire holds more than 400,000 distinct CDR3 sequences, with 26% as singletons. Sequencing used PBMCs. The receptor source for this set is a human donor in good health (CMV status not recorded). Some clones in this sample may be carry-over from other donors' samples. Both conserved end residues are part of each CDR3. Each record gives: J gene, V gene, D gene, clone size, CDR3 DNA, CDR3 protein. The D gene is left open where the match is weak. Clone sizes are given selectively: once, few, many, or a class where the clone is expanded.

j_gene: TRBJ2-7; v_gene: TRBV11-2; d_gene: TRBD2; abundance: few; CDR3nt: TGTGCCAGCAGCCTCCCGATGCCGGGACTAGCGGGAAAGGGGAAGAGCTCCTACGAGCAGTACTTC; CDR3aa: CASSLPMPGLAGKGKSSYEQYF
j_gene: TRBJ1-1; v_gene: TRBV7-9; d_gene: .; abundance: .; CDR3nt: TGTGCCAGCAGCTTAGCGCAGGTCGGGGCTACTGAAGCTTTCTTT; CDR3aa: CASSLAQVGATEAFF
j_gene: TRBJ1-1; v_gene: TRBV24-1; d_gene: .; abundance: .; CDR3nt: TGTGCCACCAGTGAAAGGGGGGAAGCTTTCTTT; CDR3aa: CATSERGEAFF
j_gene: TRBJ1-3; v_gene: TRBV28; d_gene: .; abundance: few; CDR3nt: TGTGCCAGCAGTCGATACAGCACTGGAAACACCATATATTTT; CDR3aa: CASSRYSTGNTIYF
j_gene: TRBJ2-5; v_gene: TRBV7-9; d_gene: TRBD1; abundance: few; CDR3nt: TGTGCCAGCAGCTCAGGACAGGGGGGGGTCTTACAAGAGACCCAGTACTTC; CDR3aa: CASSSGQGGVLQETQYF
j_gene: TRBJ1-1; v_gene: TRBV10-3; d_gene: .; abundance: .; CDR3nt: TGTGCCATCACCCGAAGGGAGGGAATGAACACTGAAGCTTTCTTT; CDR3aa: CAITRREGMNTEAFF
j_gene: TRBJ2-5; v_gene: TRBV6-5; d_gene: .; abundance: .; CDR3nt: TGTGCCAGCAGTTACTCCCGGGGAGTTGGGGAAAGACAGACCCAGTACTTC; CDR3aa: CASSYSRGVGERQTQYF
j_gene: TRBJ2-7; v_gene: TRBV7-6; d_gene: .; abundance: few; CDR3nt: TGTGCCAGCAGCTCCCTCTCCTGGGCAAGCTCCTACGAGCAGTACTTC; CDR3aa: CASSSLSWASSYEQYF
j_gene: TRBJ2-1; v_gene: TRBV6-5; d_gene: TRBD2; abundance: .; CDR3nt: TGTGCCAGCAGTTACTCTACTAGCGGGAGCGGTGAGCAGTTCTTC; CDR3aa: CASSYSTSGSGEQFF
j_gene: TRBJ2-1; v_gene: TRBV20-1; d_gene: .; abundance: few; CDR3nt: TGCAGTGCTAGAGATCCTCAATGGGGGAGGGGGATTATGGACAATGAGCAGTTCTTC; CDR3aa: CSARDPQWGRGIMDNEQFF
j_gene: TRBJ2-1; v_gene: TRBV4-3; d_gene: TRBD2; abundance: .; CDR3nt: TGCGCCAGCAGCCAAGAAAGAGGGCTAGCGGGACGCAATGAGCAGTTCTTC; CDR3aa: CASSQERGLAGRNEQFF
j_gene: TRBJ1-1; v_gene: TRBV7-2; d_gene: .; abundance: many; CDR3nt: TGTGCCAGCAGCCTCCGGGGATCTGCACCTGAAGCTTTCTTT; CDR3aa: CASSLRGSAPEAFF
j_gene: TRBJ2-7; v_gene: TRBV20-1; d_gene: TRBD2; abundance: few; CDR3nt: TGCAGTGCTAGAGATGGGGTAGCGGGCCGAGCTGCCTACGAGCAGTACTTC; CDR3aa: CSARDGVAGRAAYEQYF
j_gene: TRBJ1-1; v_gene: TRBV6-2/TRBV6-3; d_gene: .; abundance: .; CDR3nt: TGTGCCAGCAGTTACCCCCAGACTGGATCCTCGGCTTTCTTT; CDR3aa: CASSYPQTGSSAFF
j_gene: TRBJ2-5; v_gene: TRBV24-1; d_gene: .; abundance: once; CDR3nt: TGTGCCACCAGTGCCCCAGGGGAAGAGACCCAGTACTTC; CDR3aa: CATSAPGEETQYF
j_gene: TRBJ1-5; v_gene: TRBV12-3/TRBV12-4; d_gene: TRBD1; abundance: .; CDR3nt: TGTGCCAGCAGGTCCACAGGGGGCCTTAATCAGCCCCAGCATTTT; CDR3aa: CASRSTGGLNQPQHF
j_gene: TRBJ2-2; v_gene: TRBV5-1; d_gene: TRBD1; abundance: few; CDR3nt: TGCGCCAGCAGCCCATCATTCGACAGGGCGCGTGAGGCCGGGGAGCTGTTTTTT; CDR3aa: CASSPSFDRAREAGELFF
j_gene: TRBJ2-7; v_gene: TRBV7-2; d_gene: .; abundance: few; CDR3nt: TGTGCCAGCAGCTTCCTAGCTATCGAGCAGTACTTC; CDR3aa: CASSFLAIEQYF
j_gene: TRBJ1-2; v_gene: TRBV28; d_gene: .; abundance: .; CDR3nt: TGTGCCAGCGTTTCCGGCGGGACTTATGGCTACACCTTC; CDR3aa: CASVSGGTYGYTF
j_gene: TRBJ1-4; v_gene: TRBV29-1; d_gene: .; abundance: .; CDR3nt: TGCAGCGTTGCCCTGGGGGAAAAACTGTTTTTT; CDR3aa: CSVALGEKLFF
j_gene: TRBJ1-1; v_gene: TRBV19; d_gene: .; abundance: few; CDR3nt: TGTGCCAGTACCTTAGGACGGGCGCAAATGGCTGAAGCTTTCTTT; CDR3aa: CASTLGRAQMAEAFF
j_gene: TRBJ2-5; v_gene: TRBV12-3/TRBV12-4; d_gene: .; abundance: few; CDR3nt: TGTGCCAGCAGCTTCGGGGCGGGGACGTACCAAGAGACCCAGTACTTC; CDR3aa: CASSFGAGTYQETQYF
j_gene: TRBJ1-2; v_gene: TRBV6-2/TRBV6-3; d_gene: .; abundance: .; CDR3nt: TGTGCCAGCGGGAGCCCAGCTAACTATGGCTACACCTTC; CDR3aa: CASGSPANYGYTF
j_gene: TRBJ1-5; v_gene: TRBV4-1; d_gene: .; abundance: .; CDR3nt: TGCGCCAGCAGCCAAATGGGGATCGAAGGTCAGCCCCAGCATTTT; CDR3aa: CASSQMGIEGQPQHF
j_gene: TRBJ2-7; v_gene: TRBV7-8; d_gene: TRBD1; abundance: many; CDR3nt: TGTGCCACCATTAGGGACAGACCATCCTACGAGCAGTACTTC; CDR3aa: CATIRDRPSYEQYF
j_gene: TRBJ1-6; v_gene: TRBV11-2; d_gene: .; abundance: .; CDR3nt: TGTGCCAGCAGCGCAGATGGGGGACCACCCCTCCACTTT; CDR3aa: CASSADGGPPLHF
j_gene: TRBJ2-6; v_gene: TRBV7-2; d_gene: TRBD2; abundance: many; CDR3nt: TGTGCCAGCAGCCCTAGTTACCCCAACCCAAGCGGGAGTGGGGCCAACGTCCTGACTTTC; CDR3aa: CASSPSYPNPSGSGANVLTF
j_gene: TRBJ2-3; v_gene: TRBV4-1; d_gene: .; abundance: few; CDR3nt: TGCGCCAGCAGCCAACCTTTGAACACAGATACGCAGTATTTT; CDR3aa: CASSQPLNTDTQYF
j_gene: TRBJ1-6; v_gene: TRBV7-2; d_gene: TRBD1; abundance: .; CDR3nt: TGTGCCAGCAGCTCACGGGACAGTTATAATTCACCCCTCCACTTT; CDR3aa: CASSSRDSYNSPLHF
j_gene: TRBJ2-3; v_gene: TRBV7-2; d_gene: .; abundance: many; CDR3nt: TGTGCCACCTCGGGACCCGGCACAGATACGCAGTATTTT; CDR3aa: CATSGPGTDTQYF
j_gene: TRBJ2-2; v_gene: TRBV15; d_gene: .; abundance: .; CDR3nt: TGTGCCACCGGGGCTCCGACCGGGGAGCTGTTTTTT; CDR3aa: CATGAPTGELFF
j_gene: TRBJ1-2; v_gene: TRBV29-1; d_gene: TRBD1; abundance: few; CDR3nt: TGCAGCGTCCCCGAGACAGGGGATGGCTACACCTTC; CDR3aa: CSVPETGDGYTF
j_gene: TRBJ2-1; v_gene: TRBV7-9; d_gene: TRBD2; abundance: many; CDR3nt: TGTGCCAGCAGCCCCTCGGGACTAGCGGCAAGCTCCTACAATGAGCAGTTCTTC; CDR3aa: CASSPSGLAASSYNEQFF
j_gene: TRBJ1-1; v_gene: TRBV20-1; d_gene: .; abundance: .; CDR3nt: TGCAGTGCTACACAGGGCCTCCAAGTATTGAACACTGAAGCTTTCTTT; CDR3aa: CSATQGLQVLNTEAFF
j_gene: TRBJ2-3; v_gene: TRBV19; d_gene: TRBD2; abundance: few; CDR3nt: TGTGCCAGTAATGCGGGGGTTCGCAGGACAGATACGCAGTATTTT; CDR3aa: CASNAGVRRTDTQYF
j_gene: TRBJ1-5; v_gene: TRBV7-9; d_gene: .; abundance: .; CDR3nt: TGTGCCAGCAGCTTTGGAGGGAAGGAGGGAGGCAATCAGCCCCAGCATTTT; CDR3aa: CASSFGGKEGGNQPQHF
j_gene: TRBJ1-1; v_gene: TRBV12-3/TRBV12-4; d_gene: .; abundance: many; CDR3nt: TGTGCCAGTAGGGACCGATACACTGAAGCTTTCTTT; CDR3aa: CASRDRYTEAFF
j_gene: TRBJ1-4; v_gene: TRBV7-8; d_gene: TRBD1; abundance: many; CDR3nt: TGTGCCAGCAGCCTAAGGACAGGGGATCCAGGAGAAAAACTGTTTTTT; CDR3aa: CASSLRTGDPGEKLFF
j_gene: TRBJ2-1; v_gene: TRBV29-1; d_gene: .; abundance: many; CDR3nt: TGCAGCGTGGACGAACCCGGGAATGAGCAGTTCTTC; CDR3aa: CSVDEPGNEQFF
j_gene: TRBJ2-5; v_gene: TRBV12-5; d_gene: .; abundance: few; CDR3nt: TGTGCTAGTGGTTTGGGGGGGACCTCAGAGACCCAGTACTTC; CDR3aa: CASGLGGTSETQYF
j_gene: TRBJ2-2; v_gene: TRBV7-9; d_gene: .; abundance: .; CDR3nt: TGTGCCAGCAGCCCAACCTTCCCGGACACCGGGGAGCTGTTTTTT; CDR3aa: CASSPTFPDTGELFF
j_gene: TRBJ2-3; v_gene: TRBV6-2/TRBV6-3; d_gene: .; abundance: .; CDR3nt: TGTGCCAGCAGGTCCTCGTTAGATACGCAGTATTTT; CDR3aa: CASRSSLDTQYF
j_gene: TRBJ2-7; v_gene: TRBV7-6; d_gene: .; abundance: once; CDR3nt: TGTGCCGGCAGCTTAGCCGGCAGGACTCCCTACGAGCAGTACTTC; CDR3aa: CAGSLAGRTPYEQYF
j_gene: TRBJ2-5; v_gene: TRBV20-1; d_gene: .; abundance: .; CDR3nt: TGCAGTGCTAATGGGCCGAGCGGGGAGACCCAGTACTTC; CDR3aa: CSANGPSGETQYF
j_gene: TRBJ1-2; v_gene: TRBV19; d_gene: .; abundance: .; CDR3nt: TGTGCCAGTAGTATATCCTACAACCGGGGGCTCCGAAACTATGGCTACACCTTC; CDR3aa: CASSISYNRGLRNYGYTF
j_gene: TRBJ1-3; v_gene: TRBV15; d_gene: .; abundance: .; CDR3nt: TGTGCCACCAGCAGAGATAGTAGGACAGGAAACACCATATATTTT; CDR3aa: CATSRDSRTGNTIYF
j_gene: TRBJ2-7; v_gene: TRBV6-1; d_gene: .; abundance: many; CDR3nt: TGTGCCAGCAGTAGGAAAAGGACCTCCTACGAGCAGTACTTC; CDR3aa: CASSRKRTSYEQYF
j_gene: TRBJ2-7; v_gene: TRBV15; d_gene: TRBD2; abundance: .; CDR3nt: TGTGCCACCAGCAGAGATCCCGGGGGGTCCGACGAGCAGTACTTC; CDR3aa: CATSRDPGGSDEQYF
j_gene: TRBJ1-6; v_gene: TRBV7-9; d_gene: .; abundance: few; CDR3nt: TGTGCCAGCAGCTTGGGAGGACTTTTCGCCTCACCCCTCCACTTT; CDR3aa: CASSLGGLFASPLHF
j_gene: TRBJ2-3; v_gene: TRBV19; d_gene: .; abundance: .; CDR3nt: TGTGCCAGTAACGATCGCGGACGGGAGATTGATACGCAGTATTTT; CDR3aa: CASNDRGREIDTQYF
j_gene: TRBJ1-6; v_gene: TRBV4-1; d_gene: .; abundance: .; CDR3nt: TGCGCCAGCAGCCAAGATGGAGTGGGGTATTCACCCCTCCACTTT; CDR3aa: CASSQDGVGYSPLHF
j_gene: TRBJ1-4; v_gene: TRBV15; d_gene: .; abundance: .; CDR3nt: TGTGCCACCACGGACGGGGGCAGAGGGCATGAAAAACTGTTTTTT; CDR3aa: CATTDGGRGHEKLFF
j_gene: TRBJ1-1; v_gene: TRBV28; d_gene: .; abundance: .; CDR3nt: TGTGCCAGCAGTCTCATCCAGGGTATGAACACTGAAGCTTTCTTT; CDR3aa: CASSLIQGMNTEAFF
j_gene: TRBJ1-1; v_gene: TRBV7-9; d_gene: TRBD1; abundance: .; CDR3nt: TGTGCCAGCAGCTCAGGGGACAGGGGGAACACTGAAGCTTTCTTT; CDR3aa: CASSSGDRGNTEAFF
j_gene: TRBJ1-5; v_gene: TRBV19; d_gene: TRBD1; abundance: .; CDR3nt: TGTGCCAGTAGTAGGGAACAGGGGGCGTTGGGTCAGCCCCAGCATTTT; CDR3aa: CASSREQGALGQPQHF
j_gene: TRBJ2-1; v_gene: TRBV7-2; d_gene: TRBD2; abundance: .; CDR3nt: TGTGCCAGCAGCTTATCGGGACTAGCGGGAGCTGAGCAGTTCTTC; CDR3aa: CASSLSGLAGAEQFF
j_gene: TRBJ1-5; v_gene: TRBV6-1; d_gene: TRBD1; abundance: .; CDR3nt: TGTGCCAGCAGTTACGGGACAGTGAATCAGCCCCAGCATTTT; CDR3aa: CASSYGTVNQPQHF
j_gene: TRBJ1-1; v_gene: TRBV28; d_gene: .; abundance: .; CDR3nt: TGTGCCAGCAGGCTCGGGGGGATGAACACTGAAGCTTTCTTT; CDR3aa: CASRLGGMNTEAFF
j_gene: TRBJ2-1; v_gene: TRBV28; d_gene: .; abundance: .; CDR3nt: TGTGCCAGCAGTTCGATGGGGAGGGGGGAGGGGAATGAGCAGTTCTTC; CDR3aa: CASSSMGRGEGNEQFF